This T cell receptor (beta chain) derives from a study of cytomegalovirus exposure and HLA in healthy donors. As for the study in general: Ancestry clustering placed 70% to 85% of more than 350 genotyped donors in the Caucasian-associated cluster. Regarding the study as a whole: Rare TCR sequences dominated, though some public TCRs recurred in many donors. A few chains tied to CMV proved CMV antigen-specific in vitro.

PCR employed 60 Vbeta and 13 Jbeta primers. Profiled with immunoSEQ multiplex PCR; TCRdb holds only in-frame clones, not every one. The table includes about 190,000 clones, 80% to 85% detected once. Points on this clone: The antigen is not known.

Per germline, CDR1 SSHAT and CDR2 FNYEAQ (reference sequence). With 4 bases clipped from V and 3 bases from J, the junction kept 3 bases outside the gene matches. CDR3 length equals 15 residues. This TCR was sampled from a woman aged 18-29 years in good health and CMV-seronegative. Sequencing was performed on PBMCs. This sequence joins TRBV7-7 and TRBJ2-1, with TRBD2 matching 10 bases. CDR3 DNA sequence: TGTGCCAGCAGCTACGGGACTAGCGACTACAATGAGCAGTTCTTC. It encodes CASSYGTSDYNEQFF.